These 7 T cell receptor beta chains originate from one sample sequenced in a study of spatial heterogeneity in lung cancer. Study-level findings and limits: In tumors, expanded intratumoral alpha and beta TCR counts tracked mutation counts.

Time point meaning: sample taken at primary tumor resection. TCRdb redid the calling of the 5' RACE reads with MiXCR, one entry per CDR3 protein. The data contain 16,000 or so distinct CDR3 sequences, around 6.5% of them seen just once; the ten biggest clones take up around 19%. Antigen specificity for these receptors is unknown. The specimen comprised lung tumor tissue, sampled at surgery. The receptors were gathered from a female donor with early-stage non-small cell lung cancer.

This clonotype has just a few counts. This beta chain is an off-target read within a library intended for alpha chains, so its frequency means little. V usage is TRBV11-2 and J usage is TRBJ1-1, with D unresolved. Germline-derived CDR1 and CDR2 are SGHAT and FQNNGV. With 5 bases removed from V and 7 bases from J, the gap between germline ends came to 11 bases. The CDR3 totals 12 residues. CDR3 residues: CASSPTSREAFF. DNA for the CDR3: TGTGCCAGCAGCCCCACCTCACGTGAAGCTTTCTTT.

This clonotype was observed at least ten times. This beta chain was picked up by a library intended for alpha chains and is off target, so its count carries little meaning. The genes are TRBV5-1 and TRBJ2-5, with TRBD2 identical over 11 bases. The CDR3 contains 16 residues. Germline V gene lookup returns CDR1 SGHRS and CDR2 YFSETQ. After removal of 4 bases from V and 2 bases from J, the junction contained 7 bases not matched to a gene. The CDR3 protein is CASSVTGTSGQETQYF. Written as DNA, the CDR3 is TGCGCCAGCAGCGTAACCGGGACTAGCGGACAAGAGACCCAGTACTTC.

Concerning this clonotype: A much more abundant neighbour one base away suggests this may be a read error. This beta chain represents an off-target read in a library built for alpha chains; its size is of limited meaning. CDR3 bases: TGCACCAGCAGCTTGGACCTGGGCTCCTATAATTCACCCCTCCACTTT. Translation: CTSSLDLGSYNSPLHF. The chain carries TRBV5-1 and TRBJ1-6; D is undetermined. Germline assignment: CDR1 SGHRS and CDR2 YFSETQ. CDR3 length equals 16 residues.

This clonotype came up many times. Since the library was made to target alpha chains, this beta chain is a stray read and its abundance is not meaningful. This rearrangement joins TRBV20-1 to TRBJ1-2; unclear D gene. The CDR3 is 13 residues long. Germline V CDR1 and CDR2: DFQATT, SNEGSKA (reference sequence). V shed 6 bases and J shed 4 bases, with 15 bases lying between them. The CDR3, as DNA: TGCAGTGCACCGTCCGCCAGACTCTATGGCTACACCTTC. It encodes CSAPSARLYGYTF.

This clonotype was recorded at least ten times. Because this beta chain is a stray read in a library intended to capture alpha chains, its abundance should not be given much weight. The V call is TRBV28, the J call TRBJ1-1, with no clear D. V shed 8 bases and J shed 3 bases, with 19 bases lying between them. This CDR3 has 15 amino acids. Looked up from germline, CDR1 is MDHEN and CDR2 is SYDVKM. CDR3 in DNA: TGTGCCAGCCGGGATAGAAGGATCGGAGACACTGAAGCTTTCTTT. As protein: CASRDRRIGDTEAFF.

This clonotype was recorded a few times. A library made for alpha chains picked up this beta chain off target, so its size means little. For the CDR3, the DNA is TGTGCCAGCAGTGAAGACGGGACAGCCTATGGCTACACCTTC. Translated, it gives CASSEDGTAYGYTF. The chain is built from TRBV2 and TRBJ1-2; 7 bases are shared with TRBD1. The CDR3 consists of 14 residues. The V and J ends lost 1 base and 4 bases, in that order; junction bases with no gene match: 3. Germline loops: CDR1 SNHLY, CDR2 FYNNEI.

As concerns this clonotype: This CDR3 fails to terminate in the conserved phenylalanine or tryptophan, so it likely reflects a read error. With the library built for alpha chains, this beta chain is off target and its frequency is not meaningful. The CDR3, as DNA: TGCGCCAGCAGCACCACCCCCCTTACCTATGGACAGGGTAATTCACCCCTCCACATT. Its protein is CASSTTPLTYGQGNSPLHI. The chain employs TRBV5-1 and TRBJ1-6; TRBD1 aligns across 8 bases. The CDR3 loop spans 19 amino acids. The ends lost 4 bases at V and 6 bases at J; junction bases unmatched: 18. The germline V gene has CDR1 SGHRS and CDR2 YFSETQ.